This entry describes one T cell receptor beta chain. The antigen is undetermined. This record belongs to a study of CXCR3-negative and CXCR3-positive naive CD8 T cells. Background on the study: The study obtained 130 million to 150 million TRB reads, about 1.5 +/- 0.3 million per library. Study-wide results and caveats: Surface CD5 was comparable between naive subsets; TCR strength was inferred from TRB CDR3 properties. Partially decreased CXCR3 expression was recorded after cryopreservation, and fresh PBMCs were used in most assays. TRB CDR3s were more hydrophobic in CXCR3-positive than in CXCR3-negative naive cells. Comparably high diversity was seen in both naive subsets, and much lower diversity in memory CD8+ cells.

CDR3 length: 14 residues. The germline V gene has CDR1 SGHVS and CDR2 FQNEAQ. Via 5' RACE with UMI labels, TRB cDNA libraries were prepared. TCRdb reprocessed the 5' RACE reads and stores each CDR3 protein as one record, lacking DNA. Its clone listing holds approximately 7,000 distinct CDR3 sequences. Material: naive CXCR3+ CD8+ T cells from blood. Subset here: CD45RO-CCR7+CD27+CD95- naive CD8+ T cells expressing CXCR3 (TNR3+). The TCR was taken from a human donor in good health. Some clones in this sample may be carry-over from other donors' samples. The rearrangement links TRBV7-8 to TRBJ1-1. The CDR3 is CASSLEVRAPEAFF.